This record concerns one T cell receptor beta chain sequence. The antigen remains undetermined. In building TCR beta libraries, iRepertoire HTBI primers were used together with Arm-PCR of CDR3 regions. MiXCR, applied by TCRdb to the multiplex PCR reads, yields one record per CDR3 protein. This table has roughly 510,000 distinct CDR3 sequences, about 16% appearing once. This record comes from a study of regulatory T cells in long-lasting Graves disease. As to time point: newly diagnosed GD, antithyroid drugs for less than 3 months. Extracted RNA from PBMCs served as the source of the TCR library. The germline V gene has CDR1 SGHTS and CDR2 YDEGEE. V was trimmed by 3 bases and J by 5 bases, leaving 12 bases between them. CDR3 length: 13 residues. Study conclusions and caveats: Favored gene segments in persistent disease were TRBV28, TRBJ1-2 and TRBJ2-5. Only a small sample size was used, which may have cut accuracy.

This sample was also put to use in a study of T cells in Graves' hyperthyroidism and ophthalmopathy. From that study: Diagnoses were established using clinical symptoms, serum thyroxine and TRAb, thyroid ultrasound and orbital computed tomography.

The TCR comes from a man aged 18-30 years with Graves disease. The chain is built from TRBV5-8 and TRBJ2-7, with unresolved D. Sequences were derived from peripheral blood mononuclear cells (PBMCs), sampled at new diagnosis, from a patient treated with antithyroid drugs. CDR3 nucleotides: TGTGCCAGCAGCTCGGGCCGAAATGACGAGCAGTACTTC. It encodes CASSSGRNDEQYF.